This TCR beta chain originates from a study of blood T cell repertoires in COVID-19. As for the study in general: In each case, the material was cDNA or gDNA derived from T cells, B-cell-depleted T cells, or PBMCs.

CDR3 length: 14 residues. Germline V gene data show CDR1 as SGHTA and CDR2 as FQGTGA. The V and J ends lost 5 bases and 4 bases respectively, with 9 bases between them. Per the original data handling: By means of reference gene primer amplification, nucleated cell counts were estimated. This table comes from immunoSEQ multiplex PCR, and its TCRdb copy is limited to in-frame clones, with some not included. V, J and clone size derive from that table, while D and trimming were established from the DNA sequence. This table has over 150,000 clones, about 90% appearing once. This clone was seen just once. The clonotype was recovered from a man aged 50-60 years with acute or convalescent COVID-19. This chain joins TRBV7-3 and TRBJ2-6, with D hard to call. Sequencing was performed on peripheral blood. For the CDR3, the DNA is TGTGCCAGCAGCCCTACCTCAGGGGCCAACGTCCTGACTTTC. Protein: CASSPTSGANVLTF.